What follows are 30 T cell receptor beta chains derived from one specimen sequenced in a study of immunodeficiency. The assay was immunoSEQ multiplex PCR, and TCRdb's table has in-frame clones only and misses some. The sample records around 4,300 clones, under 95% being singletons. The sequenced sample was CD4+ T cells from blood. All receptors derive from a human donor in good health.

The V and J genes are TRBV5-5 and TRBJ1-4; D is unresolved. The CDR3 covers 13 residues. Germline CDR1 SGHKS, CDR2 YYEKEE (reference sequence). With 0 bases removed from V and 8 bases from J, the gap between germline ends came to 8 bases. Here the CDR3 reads CASSLGPREKLFF. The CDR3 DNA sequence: TGTGCCAGCAGCTTGGGACCTCGCGAAAAACTGTTTTTT. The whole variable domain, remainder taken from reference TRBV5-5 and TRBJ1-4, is DAGVTQSPTHLIKTRGQQVTLRCSPISGHKSVSWYQQVLGQGPQFIFQYYEKEERGRGNFPDRFSARQFPNYSSELNVNALLLGDSALYLCASSLGPREKLFFGSGTQLSVL.

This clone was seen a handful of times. The CDR3 DNA reads TGCGCCAGCAGCCCGGGACATAACTCTGGAAACACCATATATTTT. Encoded protein: CASSPGHNSGNTIYF. The rearrangement joins TRBV5-1 to TRBJ1-3, with D perhaps TRBD1 (6 bases). V shed 4 bases and J shed 0 bases, with 11 bases lying between them. The germline V gene has CDR1 SGHRS and CDR2 YFSETQ. There are 15 residues in the CDR3.

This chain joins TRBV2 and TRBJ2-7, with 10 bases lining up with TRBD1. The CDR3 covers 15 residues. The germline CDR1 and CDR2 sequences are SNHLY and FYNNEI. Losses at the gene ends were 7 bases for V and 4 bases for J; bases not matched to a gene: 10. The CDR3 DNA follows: TGTGCCAGCAAATACCGGGACAGGGGAATTTACGAGCAGTACTTC. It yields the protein CASKYRDRGIYEQYF.

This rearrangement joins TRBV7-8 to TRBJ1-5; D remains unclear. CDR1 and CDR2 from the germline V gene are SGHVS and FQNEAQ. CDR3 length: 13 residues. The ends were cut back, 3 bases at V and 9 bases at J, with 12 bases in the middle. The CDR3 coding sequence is TGTGCCAGCAGCTTGCGCGGTTATGGGCCCCAGCATTTT. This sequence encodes CASSLRGYGPQHF.

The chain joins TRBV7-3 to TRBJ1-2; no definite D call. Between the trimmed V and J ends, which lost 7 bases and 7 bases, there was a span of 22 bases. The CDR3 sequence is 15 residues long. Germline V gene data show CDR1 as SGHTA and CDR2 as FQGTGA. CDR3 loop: CASMVFFWRVSGYTF. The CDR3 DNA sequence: TGTGCCAGCATGGTGTTTTTCTGGAGGGTTTCTGGCTACACCTTC.

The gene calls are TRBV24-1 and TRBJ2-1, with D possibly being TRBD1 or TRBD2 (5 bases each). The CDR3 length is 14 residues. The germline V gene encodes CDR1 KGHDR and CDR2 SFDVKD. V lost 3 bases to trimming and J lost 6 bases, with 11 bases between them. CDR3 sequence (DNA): TGTGCCACCAGTGATAGGACACGGGGCAATGAGCAGTTCTTC. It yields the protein CATSDRTRGNEQFF.

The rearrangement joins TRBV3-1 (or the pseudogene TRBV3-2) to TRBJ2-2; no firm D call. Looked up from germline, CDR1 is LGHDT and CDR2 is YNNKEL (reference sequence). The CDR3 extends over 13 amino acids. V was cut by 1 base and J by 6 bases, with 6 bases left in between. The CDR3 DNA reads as TGTGCCAGCAGCCAAGGAGGAGCCGGGGAGCTGTTTTTT. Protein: CASSQGGAGELFF.

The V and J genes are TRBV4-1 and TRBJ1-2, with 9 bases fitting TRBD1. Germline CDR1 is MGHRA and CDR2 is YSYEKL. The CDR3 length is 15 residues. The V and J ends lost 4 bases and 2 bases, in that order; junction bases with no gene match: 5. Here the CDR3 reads CASSPGQGPNYGYTF. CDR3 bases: TGCGCCAGCAGCCCCGGACAGGGGCCAAACTATGGCTACACCTTC.

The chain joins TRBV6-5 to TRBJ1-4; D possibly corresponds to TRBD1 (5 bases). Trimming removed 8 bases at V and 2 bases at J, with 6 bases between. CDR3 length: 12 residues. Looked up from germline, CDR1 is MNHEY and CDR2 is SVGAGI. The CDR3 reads CASGGTNEKLFF. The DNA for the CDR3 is TGTGCCAGCGGGGGGACTAATGAAAAACTGTTTTTT.

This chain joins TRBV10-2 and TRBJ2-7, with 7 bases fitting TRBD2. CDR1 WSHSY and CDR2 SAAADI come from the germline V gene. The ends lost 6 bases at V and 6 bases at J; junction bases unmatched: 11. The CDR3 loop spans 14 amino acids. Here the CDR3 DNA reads TGCGCCAGCAGAGGTAGCGGGTCTTACGGCGAGCAGTACTTC. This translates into CASRGSGSYGEQYF.

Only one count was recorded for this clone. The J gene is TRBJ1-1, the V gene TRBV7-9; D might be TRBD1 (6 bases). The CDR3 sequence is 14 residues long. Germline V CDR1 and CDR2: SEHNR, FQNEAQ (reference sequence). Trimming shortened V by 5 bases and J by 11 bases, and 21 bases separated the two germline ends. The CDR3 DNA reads TGTGCCAGCAGCCCAGATGGGCAGGGGATTATGGCTTTCTTT. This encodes CASSPDGQGIMAFF.

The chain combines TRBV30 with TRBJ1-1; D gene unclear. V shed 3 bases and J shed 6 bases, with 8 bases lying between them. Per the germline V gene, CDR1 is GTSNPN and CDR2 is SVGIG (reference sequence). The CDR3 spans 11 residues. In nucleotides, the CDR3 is TGTGCCTGGAGCCCCTTACCTGAAGCTTTCTTT. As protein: CAWSPLPEAFF.

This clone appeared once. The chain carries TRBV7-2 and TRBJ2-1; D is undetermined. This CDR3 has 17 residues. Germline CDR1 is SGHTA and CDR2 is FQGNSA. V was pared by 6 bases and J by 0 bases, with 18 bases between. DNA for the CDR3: TGTGCCAGCAGTTTCCCTTTAGACCGAAGCTCCTACAATGAGCAGTTCTTC. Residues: CASSFPLDRSSYNEQFF.

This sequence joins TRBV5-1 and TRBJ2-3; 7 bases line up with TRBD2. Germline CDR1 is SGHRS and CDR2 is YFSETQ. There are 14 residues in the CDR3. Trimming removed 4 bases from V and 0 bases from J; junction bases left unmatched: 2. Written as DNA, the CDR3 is TGCGCCAGCAGCCCTAGCGGTAGCACAGATACGCAGTATTTT. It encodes CASSPSGSTDTQYF.

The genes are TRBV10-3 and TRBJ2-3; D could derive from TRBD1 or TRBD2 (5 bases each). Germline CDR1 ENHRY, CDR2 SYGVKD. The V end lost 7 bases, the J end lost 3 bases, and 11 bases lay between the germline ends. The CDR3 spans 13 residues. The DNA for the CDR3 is TGTGCCATCAAAGGGGACGGGACAGATACGCAGTATTTT. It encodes CAIKGDGTDTQYF.

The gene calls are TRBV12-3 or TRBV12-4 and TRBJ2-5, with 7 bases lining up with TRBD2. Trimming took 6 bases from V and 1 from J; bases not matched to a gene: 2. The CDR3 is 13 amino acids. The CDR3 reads CASRTGGQETQYF. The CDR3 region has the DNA TGTGCCAGCAGGACGGGGGGCCAAGAGACCCAGTACTTC.

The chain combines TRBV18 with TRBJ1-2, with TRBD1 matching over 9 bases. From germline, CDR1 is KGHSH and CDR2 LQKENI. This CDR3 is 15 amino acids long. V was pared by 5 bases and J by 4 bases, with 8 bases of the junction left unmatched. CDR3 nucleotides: TGTGCCAGCTCAAATCGGGACAGGGTTCTCTATGGCTACACCTTC. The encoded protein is CASSNRDRVLYGYTF.

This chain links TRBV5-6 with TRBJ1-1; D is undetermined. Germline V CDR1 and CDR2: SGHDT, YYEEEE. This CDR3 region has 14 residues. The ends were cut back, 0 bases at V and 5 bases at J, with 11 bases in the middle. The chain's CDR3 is CASSLALIGTEAFF. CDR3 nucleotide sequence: TGTGCCAGCAGCTTGGCCTTAATTGGAACTGAAGCTTTCTTT.

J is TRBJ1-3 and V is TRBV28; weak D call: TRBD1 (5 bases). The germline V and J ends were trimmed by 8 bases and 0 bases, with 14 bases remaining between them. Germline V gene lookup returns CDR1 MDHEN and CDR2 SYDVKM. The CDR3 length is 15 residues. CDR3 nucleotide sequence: TGTGCCAGCGCCACACAGGCCCACTCTGGAAACACCATATATTTT. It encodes CASATQAHSGNTIYF.

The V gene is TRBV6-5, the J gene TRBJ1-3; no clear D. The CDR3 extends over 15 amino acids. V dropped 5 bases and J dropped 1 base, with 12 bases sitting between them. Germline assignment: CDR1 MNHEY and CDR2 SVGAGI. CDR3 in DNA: TGTGCCAGCAGTCCCAGACGTTTATCTGGAAACACCATATATTTT. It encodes CASSPRRLSGNTIYF.

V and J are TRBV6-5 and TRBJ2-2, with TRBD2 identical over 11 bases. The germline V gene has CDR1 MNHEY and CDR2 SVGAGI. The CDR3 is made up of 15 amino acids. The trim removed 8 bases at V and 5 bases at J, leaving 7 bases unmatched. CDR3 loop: CASRLAGGGTGELFF. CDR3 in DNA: TGTGCCAGCCGTCTAGCGGGGGGTGGGACCGGGGAGCTGTTTTTT.

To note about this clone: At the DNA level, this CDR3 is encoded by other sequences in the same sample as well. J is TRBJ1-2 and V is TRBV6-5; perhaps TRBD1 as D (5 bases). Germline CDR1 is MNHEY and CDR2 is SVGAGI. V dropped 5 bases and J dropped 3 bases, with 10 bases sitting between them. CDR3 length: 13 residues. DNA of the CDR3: TGTGCCAGCAGTCCCCGCAGGGACTATGGCTACACCTTC. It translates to CASSPRRDYGYTF.

For the CDR3, the DNA is TGCAGCGTCCGGGGGCTTCTACACACCGGGGAGCTGTTTTTT. Translating it yields CSVRGLLHTGELFF. J is TRBJ2-2 and V is TRBV29-1; D may correspond to TRBD1 or TRBD2 (6 bases each). Trimming left V 6 bases short and J 3 bases short, with 14 bases between. The CDR3 runs 14 residues. Germline lookup yields CDR1 SQVTM and CDR2 ANQGSEA.

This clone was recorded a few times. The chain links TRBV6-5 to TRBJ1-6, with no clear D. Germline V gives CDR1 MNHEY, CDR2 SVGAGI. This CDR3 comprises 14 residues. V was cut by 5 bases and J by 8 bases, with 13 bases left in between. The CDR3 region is CASSPVGLDSPLHF. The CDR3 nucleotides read TGTGCCAGCAGTCCGGTGGGGTTGGATTCACCCCTCCACTTT.

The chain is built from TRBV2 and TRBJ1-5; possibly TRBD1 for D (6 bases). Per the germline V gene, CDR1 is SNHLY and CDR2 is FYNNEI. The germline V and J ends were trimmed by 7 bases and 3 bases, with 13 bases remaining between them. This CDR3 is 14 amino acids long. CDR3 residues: CASNDRRNNQPQHF. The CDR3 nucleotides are TGTGCCAGCAACGACAGGAGGAACAATCAGCCCCAGCATTTT.

The CDR3 DNA reads as TGTGCCAGCAGCTCCGACAGGGGGCGCGAGCAGTACTTC. It specifies CASSSDRGREQYF. The chain couples TRBV7-8 to TRBJ2-7; 10 nucleotides agree with TRBD1. This CDR3 region has 13 residues. V was clipped by 4 bases and J by 6 bases; unmatched bases: 3. Germline V gene lookup returns CDR1 SGHVS and CDR2 FQNEAQ.

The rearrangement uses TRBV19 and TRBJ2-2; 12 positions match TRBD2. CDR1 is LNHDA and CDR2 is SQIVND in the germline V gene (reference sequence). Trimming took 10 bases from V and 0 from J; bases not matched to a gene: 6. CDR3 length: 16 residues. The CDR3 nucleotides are TGTGCCACCGAGACTAGCGGGGGCCCGAACACCGGGGAGCTGTTTTTT. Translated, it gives CATETSGGPNTGELFF. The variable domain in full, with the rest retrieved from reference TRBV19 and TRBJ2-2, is DGGITQSPKYLFRKEGQNVTLSCEQNLNHDAMYWYRQDPGQGLRLIYYSQIVNDFQKGDIAEGYSVSREKKESFPLTVTSAQKNPTAFYLCATETSGGPNTGELFFGEGSRLTVL.

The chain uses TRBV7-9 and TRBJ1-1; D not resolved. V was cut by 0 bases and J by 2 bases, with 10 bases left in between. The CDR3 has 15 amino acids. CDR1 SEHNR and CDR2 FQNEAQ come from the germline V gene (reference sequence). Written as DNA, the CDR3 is TGTGCCAGCAGCTTAGCGCTCTGGGAAAACACTGAAGCTTTCTTT. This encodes CASSLALWENTEAFF.

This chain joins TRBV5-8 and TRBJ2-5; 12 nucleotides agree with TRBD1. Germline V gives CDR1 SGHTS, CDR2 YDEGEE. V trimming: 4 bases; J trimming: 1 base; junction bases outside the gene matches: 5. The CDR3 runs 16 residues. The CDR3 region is CASSRGTGGSQETQYF. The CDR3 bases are TGTGCCAGCAGCCGCGGGACAGGGGGCAGCCAAGAGACCCAGTACTTC.

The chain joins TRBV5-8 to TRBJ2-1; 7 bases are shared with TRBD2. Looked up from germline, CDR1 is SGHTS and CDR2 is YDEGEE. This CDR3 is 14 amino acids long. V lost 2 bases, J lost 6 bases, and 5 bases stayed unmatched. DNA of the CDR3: TGTGCCAGCAGCTTCCGGGACTACTTCAATGAGCAGTTCTTC. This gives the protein CASSFRDYFNEQFF.